This T cell receptor (beta chain) was identified during a study of T cells after yellow fever vaccination. With 7 bases removed from V and 3 bases from J, the gap between germline ends came to 25 bases. The CDR3 contains 17 residues. TCRdb passed the 5' RACE reads through MiXCR, listing each CDR3 protein once. This sample has about 99,000 distinct CDR3 sequences, with 4.5% to 6% found just once. The chain recombines TRBV12-3 or TRBV12-4 with TRBJ2-7; D is perhaps TRBD1 or TRBD2 (5 bases each). The sequenced sample was CD8+ T cells sorted from PBMCs, obtained 10 days after the yellow fever booster vaccination. The clonotype was recovered from a young man who received the YFV17D yellow fever vaccine. The CDR3, as DNA: TGTGCCAGCACTCTGGGGACGTCCTATTCTTCCTTCTACGAGCAGTACTTC. Translation gives CASTLGTSYSSFYEQYF.